The T cell receptor beta chain under discussion was sequenced for a study of T cells in Graves' hyperthyroidism and ophthalmopathy. V lost 5 bases and J lost 6; bases outside the gene matches: 6. The CDR3 has 16 residues. TCR beta CDR3 region amplification was performed from RNA transcripts. HTBI primers were used for first-round RT-PCR of the TCR CDR3. TCRdb ran MiXCR on the multiplex PCR reads and lists one entry per CDR3 protein. The table records hundreds of thousands of distinct CDR3 sequences, about 13% of them present only once. This clonotype was observed many times. The clonotype originates from a woman in her late teens or twenties with Graves' hyperthyroidism. The J gene is TRBJ2-2, the V gene TRBV12-3 or TRBV12-4; TRBD2 matches 13 bases. The material sequenced was blood. CDR3 amino acids: CASSPTSGGAAGELFF. The CDR3 nucleotides are TGTGCCAGCAGTCCAACTAGCGGGGGGGCCGCCGGGGAGCTGTTTTTT.